This T cell receptor (beta chain) emerged from a study of identical twins. As concerns this clonotype: Its antigen is not identified.

TCRdb reprocessed the 5' RACE reads via MiXCR and lists one record per CDR3 protein. This repertoire shows 100,000 to 110,000 distinct CDR3 sequences, roughly 6% found once; its top ten account for about an eighth. Study results and limitations: Weaker excess sharing between twins was seen in beta out-of-frame sequences.

The sample was memory T cells sorted from blood. This receptor was obtained from a woman in her forties or fifties in good health.

The CDR3 loop is CASSRDGTSNYGYTF. In DNA form, the CDR3 reads TGCGCCAGCAGCCGTGATGGGACTTCTAACTATGGCTACACCTTC. This rearrangement joins TRBV5-1 to TRBJ1-2, with D possibly TRBD1 on 5 matching bases. Germline V lookup: CDR1 SGHRS, CDR2 YFSETQ. V shed 4 bases and J shed 0 bases, with 13 bases lying between them. The CDR3 covers 15 residues.